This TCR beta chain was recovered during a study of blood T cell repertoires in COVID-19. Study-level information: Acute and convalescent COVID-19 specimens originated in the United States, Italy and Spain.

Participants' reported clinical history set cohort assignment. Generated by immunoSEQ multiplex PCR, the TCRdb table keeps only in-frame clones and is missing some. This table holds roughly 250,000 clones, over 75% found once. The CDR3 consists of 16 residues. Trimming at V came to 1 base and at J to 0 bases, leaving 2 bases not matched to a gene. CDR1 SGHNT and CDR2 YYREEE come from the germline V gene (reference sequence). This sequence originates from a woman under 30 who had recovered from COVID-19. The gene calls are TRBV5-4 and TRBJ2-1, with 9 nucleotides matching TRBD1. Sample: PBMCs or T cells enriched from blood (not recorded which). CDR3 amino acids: CASSLPGQGSYNEQFF. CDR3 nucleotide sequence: TGTGCCAGCAGCTTGCCGGGACAGGGCTCCTACAATGAGCAGTTCTTC.